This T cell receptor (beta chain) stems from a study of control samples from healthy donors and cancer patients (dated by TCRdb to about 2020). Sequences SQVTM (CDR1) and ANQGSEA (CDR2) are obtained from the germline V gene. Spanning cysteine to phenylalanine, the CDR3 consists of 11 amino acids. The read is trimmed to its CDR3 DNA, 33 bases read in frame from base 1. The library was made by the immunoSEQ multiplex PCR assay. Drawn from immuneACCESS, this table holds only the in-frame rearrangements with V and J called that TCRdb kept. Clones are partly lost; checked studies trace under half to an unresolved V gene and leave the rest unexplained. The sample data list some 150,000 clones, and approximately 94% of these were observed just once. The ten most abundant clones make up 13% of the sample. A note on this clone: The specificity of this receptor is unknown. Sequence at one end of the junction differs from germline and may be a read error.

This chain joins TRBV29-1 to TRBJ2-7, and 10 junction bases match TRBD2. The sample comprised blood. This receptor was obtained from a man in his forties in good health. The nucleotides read TGCTGCGTAGCGGGAGGTGACGAGCAGTACTTC. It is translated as CCVAGGDEQYF.